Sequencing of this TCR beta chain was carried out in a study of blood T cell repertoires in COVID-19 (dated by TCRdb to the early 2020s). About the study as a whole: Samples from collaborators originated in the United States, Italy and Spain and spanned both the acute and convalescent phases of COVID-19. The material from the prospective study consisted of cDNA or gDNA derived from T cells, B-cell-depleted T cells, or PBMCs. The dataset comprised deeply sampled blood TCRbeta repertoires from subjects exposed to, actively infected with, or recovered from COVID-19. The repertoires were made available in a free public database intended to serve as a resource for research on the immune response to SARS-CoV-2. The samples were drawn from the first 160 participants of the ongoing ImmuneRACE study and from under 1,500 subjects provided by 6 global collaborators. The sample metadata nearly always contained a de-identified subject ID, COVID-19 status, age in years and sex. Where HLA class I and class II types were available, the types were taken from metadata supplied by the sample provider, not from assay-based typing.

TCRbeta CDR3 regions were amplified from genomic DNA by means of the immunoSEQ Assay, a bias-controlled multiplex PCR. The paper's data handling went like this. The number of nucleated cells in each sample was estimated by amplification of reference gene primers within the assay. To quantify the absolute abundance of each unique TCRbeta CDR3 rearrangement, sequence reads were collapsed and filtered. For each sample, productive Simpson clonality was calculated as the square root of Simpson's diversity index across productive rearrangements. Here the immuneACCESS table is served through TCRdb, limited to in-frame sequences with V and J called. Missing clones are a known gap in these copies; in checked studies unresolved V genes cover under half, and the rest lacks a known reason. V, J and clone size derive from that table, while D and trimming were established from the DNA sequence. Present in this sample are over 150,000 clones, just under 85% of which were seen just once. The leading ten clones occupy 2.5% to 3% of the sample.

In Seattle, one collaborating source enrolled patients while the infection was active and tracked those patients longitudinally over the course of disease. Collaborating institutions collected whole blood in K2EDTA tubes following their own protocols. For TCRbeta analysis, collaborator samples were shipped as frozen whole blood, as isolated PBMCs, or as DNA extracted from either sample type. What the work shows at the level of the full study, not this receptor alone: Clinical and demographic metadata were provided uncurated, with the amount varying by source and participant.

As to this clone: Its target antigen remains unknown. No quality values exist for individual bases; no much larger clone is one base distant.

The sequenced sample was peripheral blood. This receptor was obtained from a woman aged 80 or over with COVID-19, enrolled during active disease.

The sequence in DNA is TGTGCCAGCAGCTTAGGTTTGGGGGCAGGGGCGCTATCAGAGACCCAGTACTTC. This gives the protein CASSLGLGAGALSETQYF. The rearranged segments are TRBV11-2 and TRBJ2-5; 6 matching bases give a weak D call of TRBD1. The CDR3 measures 18 amino acids from cysteine to phenylalanine. The only DNA kept is the CDR3, 54 bases in frame from the first base. From a lookup of the germline V gene, CDR1 and CDR2 are SGHAT and FQNNGV. The V and J ends are trimmed by 1 base and 4 bases, leaving 22 bases between them. Supplemented by the reference TRBV11-2 and TRBJ2-5 proteins around the CDR3, the complete variable domain is EAGVAQSPRYKIIEKRQSVAFWCNPISGHATLYWYQQILGQGPKLLIQFQNNGVVDDSQLPKDRFSAERLKGVDSTLKIQPAKLEDSAVYLCASSLGLGAGALSETQYFGPGTRLLVL.